One sample yielded the 3 T cell receptor beta chains listed below, sequenced in a study of shared clonotypes between healthy human individuals. TCRdb keeps only in-frame clones here, not all; method: immunoSEQ multiplex PCR. The sample has about 120,000 clones; more than 65% are singletons. Material: memory CD8+ T cells sorted from blood. Subset: CD45RO+ cells pooled with CCR7-negative TemRA cells. These receptors were collected from a woman aged 25-40 years in good health.

The chain joins TRBV5-6 to TRBJ2-1; TRBD2 matches at 10 bases. Trimming removed 0 bases from V and 7 bases from J; junction bases left unmatched: 4. Per the germline V gene, CDR1 is SGHDT and CDR2 is YYEEEE. The CDR3 spans 15 residues. The chain's CDR3 is CASSLVASGSNEQFF. CDR3 sequence (DNA): TGTGCCAGCAGCTTGGTAGCTAGCGGGAGTAATGAGCAGTTCTTC.

The V gene is TRBV2, the J gene TRBJ2-3; no reliable D call. Germline assignment: CDR1 SNHLY and CDR2 FYNNEI. The ends were cut back, 7 bases at V and 0 bases at J, with 20 bases in the middle. The CDR3 contains 17 residues. The CDR3 reads CASKTLLTPESTDTQYF. The CDR3 nucleotides are TGTGCCAGCAAGACCCTCTTGACACCGGAGAGCACAGATACGCAGTATTTT.

This clone was seen a handful of times. The V gene is TRBV5-1, the J gene TRBJ2-5; 9 positions agree with TRBD2. Germline V lookup: CDR1 SGHRS, CDR2 YFSETQ. J lost 2 bases, V lost 5 bases, and 4 bases had no gene match. This CDR3 has 14 residues. CDR3 in amino acids: CASRPTSGQETQYF. CDR3 nucleotides: TGCGCCAGCAGACCGACTAGCGGACAAGAGACCCAGTACTTC.